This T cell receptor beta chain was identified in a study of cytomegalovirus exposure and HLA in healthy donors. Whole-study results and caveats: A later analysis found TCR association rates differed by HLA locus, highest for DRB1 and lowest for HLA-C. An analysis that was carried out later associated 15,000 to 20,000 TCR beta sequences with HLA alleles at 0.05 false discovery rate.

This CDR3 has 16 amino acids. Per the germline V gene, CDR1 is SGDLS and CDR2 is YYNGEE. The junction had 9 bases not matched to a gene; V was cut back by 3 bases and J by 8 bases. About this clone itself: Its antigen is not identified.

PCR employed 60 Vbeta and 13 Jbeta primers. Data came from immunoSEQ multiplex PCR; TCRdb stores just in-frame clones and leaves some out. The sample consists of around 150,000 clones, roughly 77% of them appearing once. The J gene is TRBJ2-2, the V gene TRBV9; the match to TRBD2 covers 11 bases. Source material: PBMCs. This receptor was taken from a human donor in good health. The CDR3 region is CASSARLAGLSGELFF. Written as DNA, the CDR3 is TGTGCCAGCAGCGCCCGACTAGCGGGGCTGTCAGGGGAGCTGTTTTTT. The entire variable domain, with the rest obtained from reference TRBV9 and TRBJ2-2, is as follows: DSGVTQTPKHLITATGQRVTLRCSPRSGDLSVYWYQQSLDQGLQFLIQYYNGEERAKGNILERFSAQQFPDLHSELNLSSLELGDSALYFCASSARLAGLSGELFFGEGSRLTVL.